This TCR beta chain came from a study of beta chain features in type 1 diabetes. This clone was counted only a few times. Its antigen is still unknown. Points from the study as a whole: Junctions at VDJ sites from type 1 diabetes patients had fewer insertions and more deletions. It was among patients, rather than healthy donors, that naive, central memory and Treg TCRB repertoires appeared more similar. The question of HLA type influencing TCRB rearrangement was one that remained unresolved here.

Trimming at V came to 0 bases and at J to 9 bases, leaving 5 bases not matched to a gene. Germline assignment: CDR1 SNHLY and CDR2 FYNNEI. The length of the CDR3 is 15 residues. There was one heparinised blood draw per donor, averaging roughly 110 mL. Of the isolated RNA, all was reverse transcribed, and so the sequenced material was expressed TCRB transcripts. The data were produced by immunoSEQ multiplex PCR, yet TCRdb's version contains in-frame clones alone and is incomplete. Of hundreds of thousands of clones listed, 10% to 15% were seen once; the top ten hold 0.015% to 0.02%. The origin of this receptor is a man aged 18 to 29 in good health. Sequenced input: naive CD4+ T cells from blood. The gene calls are TRBV2 and TRBJ1-6; the match to TRBD1 covers 7 bases. The CDR3 DNA reads as TGTGCCAGCAGTGAAGCGGAGGGGGCAACTTCACCCCTCCACTTT. Its protein product is CASSEAEGATSPLHF.